Listed below are T cell receptor beta chains from one sample, sequenced in a study of blood T cells in healthy people across ages. MiXCR, run by TCRdb on the 5' RACE reads, gives a single entry per CDR3 protein. This sample has some 1.7 million distinct CDR3 sequences, with roughly 30% found just once. The specimen sequenced was blood. These receptors came from a woman aged 25-40 years in good health. Each CDR3 is given with its conserved first and last residue. Fields, in order: J gene, D gene, V gene, clone size, CDR3 protein, CDR3 DNA. D genes are given only for firm matches. Size tells how often a clone was seen (once, few, many) or the class of an expanded clone, and some rows leave it out.

j_call: TRBJ2-7; d_call: NA; v_call: TRBV20-1; clone_size: NA; cdr3_aa: CSAGGGGTSSYEQYF; cdr3_nt: TGCAGTGCCGGAGGTGGCGGAACAAGCTCCTACGAGCAGTACTTC
j_call: TRBJ1-1; d_call: NA; v_call: TRBV5-1; clone_size: few; cdr3_aa: CASSPMGGVQNTEAFF; cdr3_nt: TGCGCCAGCAGCCCCATGGGGGGTGTTCAGAACACTGAAGCTTTCTTT
j_call: TRBJ1-1; d_call: NA; v_call: TRBV19; clone_size: NA; cdr3_aa: CASSTNWEAFF; cdr3_nt: TGTGCCAGTAGTACTAATTGGGAAGCTTTCTTT
j_call: TRBJ2-1; d_call: NA; v_call: TRBV7-8; clone_size: NA; cdr3_aa: CASSFRDTDNEQFF; cdr3_nt: TGTGCCAGCAGCTTCCGGGACACAGACAATGAGCAGTTCTTC
j_call: TRBJ2-7; d_call: NA; v_call: TRBV20-1; clone_size: many; cdr3_aa: CSARDIDRSSYEQYF; cdr3_nt: TGCAGTGCTAGAGATATAGACAGGTCCTCCTACGAGCAGTACTTC
j_call: TRBJ2-1; d_call: NA; v_call: TRBV7-8; clone_size: NA; cdr3_aa: CASSSEGLSSYNEQFF; cdr3_nt: TGTGCCAGCAGCTCGGAGGGACTTAGCTCCTACAATGAGCAGTTCTTC
j_call: TRBJ2-3; d_call: NA; v_call: TRBV12-5; clone_size: NA; cdr3_aa: CASGLLVPTQYF; cdr3_nt: TGTGCTAGTGGTTTGTTGGTCCCTACGCAGTATTTT
j_call: TRBJ2-3; d_call: TRBD1; v_call: TRBV18; clone_size: NA; cdr3_aa: CASERDRVGTDTQYF; cdr3_nt: TGTGCCAGCGAGCGGGACAGGGTGGGCACAGATACGCAGTATTTT
j_call: TRBJ1-2; d_call: NA; v_call: TRBV28; clone_size: NA; cdr3_aa: CASSLRRQANYGYTF; cdr3_nt: TGTGCCAGCAGTTTGAGACGACAAGCTAACTATGGCTACACCTTC
j_call: TRBJ2-4; d_call: TRBD2; v_call: TRBV10-3; clone_size: few; cdr3_aa: CARTQELAVTLNIQYF; cdr3_nt: TGTGCCAGAACGCAGGAACTAGCGGTGACGCTAAACATTCAGTACTTC
j_call: TRBJ1-2; d_call: NA; v_call: TRBV7-2; clone_size: many; cdr3_aa: CASSPQSANGVYGYTF; cdr3_nt: TGTGCCAGCAGCCCGCAATCCGCTAACGGGGTCTATGGCTACACCTTC
j_call: TRBJ1-2; d_call: NA; v_call: TRBV5-1; clone_size: NA; cdr3_aa: CASSLLVGRAANYGYTF; cdr3_nt: TGCGCCAGCAGCTTGCTTGTAGGCAGGGCCGCTAACTATGGCTACACCTTC
j_call: TRBJ1-2; d_call: NA; v_call: TRBV24-1; clone_size: NA; cdr3_aa: CATSVDGGGYTF; cdr3_nt: TGTGCCACCAGTGTTGACGGGGGAGGCTACACCTTC
j_call: TRBJ2-3; d_call: NA; v_call: TRBV29-1; clone_size: few; cdr3_aa: CSVVSVRGETDTQYF; cdr3_nt: TGCAGCGTTGTCTCGGTCCGGGGTGAGACAGATACGCAGTATTTT
j_call: TRBJ2-4; d_call: TRBD2; v_call: TRBV7-9; clone_size: many; cdr3_aa: CASSLDGFSGRYIQYF; cdr3_nt: TGTGCCAGCAGCTTAGATGGTTTTAGCGGGAGATACATTCAGTACTTC
j_call: TRBJ1-4; d_call: NA; v_call: TRBV2; clone_size: NA; cdr3_aa: CASRARLSSLEKLFF; cdr3_nt: TGTGCCAGCAGAGCACGATTGTCGTCTCTTGAAAAACTGTTTTTT
j_call: TRBJ1-5; d_call: TRBD1; v_call: TRBV7-2; clone_size: NA; cdr3_aa: CASSPPGQGTGQPQHF; cdr3_nt: TGTGCCAGCAGCCCTCCGGGACAGGGAACGGGGCAGCCCCAGCATTTT
j_call: TRBJ2-1; d_call: NA; v_call: TRBV11-2; clone_size: few; cdr3_aa: CASSLTRSYNEQFF; cdr3_nt: TGTGCCAGCAGCCTAACTAGGTCCTACAATGAGCAGTTCTTC
j_call: TRBJ2-3; d_call: TRBD2; v_call: TRBV12-3/TRBV12-4; clone_size: NA; cdr3_aa: CASSGTSGIDTQYF; cdr3_nt: TGTGCCAGCAGTGGGACTAGCGGGATAGATACGCAGTATTTT
j_call: TRBJ1-5; d_call: TRBD1; v_call: TRBV19; clone_size: NA; cdr3_aa: CATKRGTASNQPQHF; cdr3_nt: TGTGCCACTAAACGGGGGACAGCTAGCAATCAGCCCCAGCATTTT
j_call: TRBJ1-4; d_call: TRBD1; v_call: TRBV18; clone_size: few; cdr3_aa: CASSTGTVSTNEKLFF; cdr3_nt: TGTGCCAGCTCAACGGGGACAGTCTCAACTAATGAAAAACTGTTTTTT
j_call: TRBJ2-7; d_call: NA; v_call: TRBV6-2/TRBV6-3; clone_size: few; cdr3_aa: CASSYSPSSGPYEQYF; cdr3_nt: TGTGCCAGCAGTTACTCTCCCTCCAGCGGGCCCTACGAGCAGTACTTC
j_call: TRBJ2-1; d_call: NA; v_call: TRBV7-2; clone_size: many; cdr3_aa: CASSSERVSNEQFF; cdr3_nt: TGTGCCAGCAGCTCCGAGCGGGTTAGCAATGAGCAGTTCTTC
j_call: TRBJ2-7; d_call: TRBD2; v_call: TRBV3-1; clone_size: NA; cdr3_aa: CAGSGGAGNEQYF; cdr3_nt: TGTGCCGGCAGCGGGGGGGCAGGGAATGAGCAGTACTTC
j_call: TRBJ2-3; d_call: NA; v_call: TRBV29-1; clone_size: NA; cdr3_aa: CSAWLTGPGGTDTQYF; cdr3_nt: TGCAGCGCCTGGCTAACGGGACCGGGAGGCACAGATACGCAGTATTTT
j_call: TRBJ2-1; d_call: NA; v_call: TRBV7-8; clone_size: many; cdr3_aa: CASSSYTDNEQFF; cdr3_nt: TGTGCCAGCAGCTCTTACACCGACAATGAGCAGTTCTTC
j_call: TRBJ1-4; d_call: TRBD1; v_call: TRBV20-1; clone_size: few; cdr3_aa: CSAAGGGEKRFF; cdr3_nt: TGCAGTGCCGCAGGGGGGGGTGAAAAACGGTTTTTT
j_call: TRBJ2-5; d_call: TRBD2; v_call: TRBV20-1; clone_size: many; cdr3_aa: CSADPPGGLETQYF; cdr3_nt: TGCAGTGCTGACCCCCCGGGGGGGCTGGAGACCCAGTACTTC
j_call: TRBJ2-7; d_call: TRBD2; v_call: TRBV20-1; clone_size: NA; cdr3_aa: CSAREITGGGNEQYF; cdr3_nt: TGCAGTGCTAGAGAAATCACTGGCGGGGGAAACGAGCAGTACTTC
j_call: TRBJ1-4; d_call: NA; v_call: TRBV16; clone_size: NA; cdr3_aa: CASSQQTGGEKRFF; cdr3_nt: TGTGCCAGCAGCCAACAGACTGGGGGTGAAAAACGGTTTTTT
j_call: TRBJ2-1; d_call: TRBD2; v_call: TRBV5-1; clone_size: many; cdr3_aa: CASSSGRTSGGDNEQFF; cdr3_nt: TGCGCCAGCAGCTCGGGAAGGACTAGCGGGGGTGACAATGAGCAGTTCTTC
j_call: TRBJ2-4; d_call: TRBD1; v_call: TRBV5-1; clone_size: few; cdr3_aa: CASSPGTVGSLREQYF; cdr3_nt: TGCGCCAGCAGTCCAGGGACAGTAGGATCGCTACGAGAGCAGTACTTC
j_call: TRBJ1-1; d_call: NA; v_call: TRBV5-1; clone_size: NA; cdr3_aa: CANSLRGMNTEAFF; cdr3_nt: TGCGCCAACAGCTTGAGGGGGATGAACACTGAAGCTTTCTTT
j_call: TRBJ2-5; d_call: TRBD1; v_call: TRBV15; clone_size: few; cdr3_aa: CATSRDRGVQETQYF; cdr3_nt: TGTGCCACCAGCAGGGACAGGGGCGTTCAAGAGACCCAGTACTTC
j_call: TRBJ2-7; d_call: NA; v_call: TRBV7-9; clone_size: many; cdr3_aa: CASSLDSFSYEQYF; cdr3_nt: TGTGCCAGCAGCTTAGACAGTTTTTCCTACGAGCAGTACTTC
j_call: TRBJ1-1; d_call: NA; v_call: TRBV3-1; clone_size: NA; cdr3_aa: CASSQDEGRHKRAFF; cdr3_nt: TGTGCCAGCAGCCAAGATGAGGGACGCCACAAAAGGGCTTTCTTT
j_call: TRBJ2-7; d_call: NA; v_call: TRBV12-5; clone_size: NA; cdr3_aa: CASGLAQGTLYEQYF; cdr3_nt: TGTGCTAGTGGTTTGGCCCAGGGGACCCTCTACGAGCAGTACTTC
j_call: TRBJ1-3; d_call: TRBD1; v_call: TRBV7-2; clone_size: NA; cdr3_aa: CASSSSSGTGQDFGNTIYF; cdr3_nt: TGTGCCAGCAGCTCCTCCTCCGGGACAGGGCAGGACTTTGGAAACACCATATATTTT
j_call: TRBJ2-7; d_call: TRBD2; v_call: TRBV4-1; clone_size: many; cdr3_aa: CASSQGTSGGYEQYF; cdr3_nt: TGCGCCAGCAGCCAAGGGACTAGCGGGGGCTACGAGCAGTACTTC